The present entry profiles one T cell receptor beta chain with its context. This sample stems from a study of OX40 agonist ivuxolimab in advanced cancers. At the level of the study: Patients were around 83% male with ages roughly 20 to 80, mean about 60. One hepatocellular carcinoma and a couple of cutaneous melanoma patients partially responded.

The data were produced by immunoSEQ multiplex PCR, yet TCRdb's version contains in-frame clones alone and is incomplete. The sample lists about 40,000 clones; around 82% were seen once. Blood got drawn at baseline, again on cycle 4 day 1, and then on cycle 7 day 1. V was pared by 5 bases and J by 6 bases, with 12 bases of the junction left unmatched. CDR1 is KGHSH and CDR2 is LQKENI in the germline V gene. This CDR3 is 15 amino acids long. Sequences were derived from CD4+ or CD8+ T cells sorted from blood, sampled in a trial of the OX40 agonist ivuxolimab. The receptor was derived from an adult with an advanced solid tumor such as melanoma, head and neck, liver or kidney cancer. The chain recombines TRBV18 with TRBJ1-1; 7 nucleotides agree with TRBD1. This chain's CDR3 is CASSSQQGRDAEAFF. In DNA form, the CDR3 reads TGTGCCAGCTCATCCCAACAGGGGCGGGATGCTGAAGCTTTCTTT.